The source of this T cell receptor beta chain is a study of blood T cell repertoires in COVID-19. Repertoires were generated with immunoSEQ multiplex PCR, while TCRdb's copy carries only in-frame clones and drops some. The sample lists around 250,000 clones; approximately 85% were seen once. The cohort comprised adults aged roughly 18 to 95 years residing in 24 US areas. Grouping used clinical history reported by participants in a survey and questionnaire. CDR1 PRHDT and CDR2 FYEKMQ come from the germline V gene (reference sequence). With 0 bases removed from V and 1 base from J, the gap between germline ends came to 4 bases. The CDR3 spans 13 residues.

The receptor was derived from a woman aged 50 to 60 with acute COVID-19. The sample consisted of PBMCs or T cells enriched from blood (not recorded which). The chain uses TRBV13 and TRBJ2-7; no definite D call. CDR3 amino acids: CASSLGQSYEQYF. In DNA form, the CDR3 reads TGTGCCAGCAGCTTAGGGCAGTCCTACGAGCAGTACTTC.